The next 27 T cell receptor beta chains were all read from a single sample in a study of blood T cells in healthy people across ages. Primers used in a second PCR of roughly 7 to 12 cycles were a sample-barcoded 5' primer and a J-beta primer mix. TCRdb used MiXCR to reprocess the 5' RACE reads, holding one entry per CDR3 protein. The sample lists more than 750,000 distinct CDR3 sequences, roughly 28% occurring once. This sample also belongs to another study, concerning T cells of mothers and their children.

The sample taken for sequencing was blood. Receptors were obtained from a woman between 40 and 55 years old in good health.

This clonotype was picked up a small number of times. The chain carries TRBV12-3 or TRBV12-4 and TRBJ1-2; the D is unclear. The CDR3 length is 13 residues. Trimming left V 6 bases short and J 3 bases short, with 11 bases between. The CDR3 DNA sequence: TGTGCCAGCAGCCCTGGACTTCACTATGGCTACACCTTC. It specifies CASSPGLHYGYTF.

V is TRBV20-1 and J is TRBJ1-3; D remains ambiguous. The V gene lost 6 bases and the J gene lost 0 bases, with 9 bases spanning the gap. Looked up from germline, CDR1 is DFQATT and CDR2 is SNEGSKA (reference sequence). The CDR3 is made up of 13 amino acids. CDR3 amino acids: CSAKQPSGNTIYF. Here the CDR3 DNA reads TGCAGTGCGAAGCAGCCCTCTGGAAACACCATATATTTT.

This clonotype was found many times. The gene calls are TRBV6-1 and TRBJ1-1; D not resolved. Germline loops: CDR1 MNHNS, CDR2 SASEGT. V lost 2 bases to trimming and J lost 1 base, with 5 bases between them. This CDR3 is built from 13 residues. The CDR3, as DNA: TGTGCCAGCAGTGAACCGGGGAACACTGAAGCTTTCTTT. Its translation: CASSEPGNTEAFF.

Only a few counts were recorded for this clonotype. CDR3 protein: CASSQEWGGVSGANVLTF. CDR3 nucleotide sequence: TGCGCCAGCAGCCAAGAATGGGGGGGCGTCTCTGGGGCCAACGTCCTGACTTTC. This rearrangement joins TRBV4-1 to TRBJ2-6, with D perhaps TRBD2 (7 bases). The CDR3 loop spans 18 amino acids. The V end was cut by 0 bases, the J end by 0 bases, with 12 bases between. Germline assignment: CDR1 MGHRA and CDR2 YSYEKL.

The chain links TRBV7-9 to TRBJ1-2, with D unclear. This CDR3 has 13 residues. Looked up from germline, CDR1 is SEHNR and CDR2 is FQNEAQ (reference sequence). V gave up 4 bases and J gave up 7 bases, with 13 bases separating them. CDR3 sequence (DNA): TGTGCCAGCAGCTCCGTTAAGGGCGCTGGCTACACCTTC. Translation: CASSSVKGAGYTF.

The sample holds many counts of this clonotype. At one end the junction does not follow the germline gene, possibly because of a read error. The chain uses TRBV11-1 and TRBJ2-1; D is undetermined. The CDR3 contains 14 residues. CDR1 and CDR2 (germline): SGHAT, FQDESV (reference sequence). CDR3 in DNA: TGTGCCAGCACCTTACAGAGCTCCTACAATGAGCAGTTCTTC. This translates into CASTLQSSYNEQFF.

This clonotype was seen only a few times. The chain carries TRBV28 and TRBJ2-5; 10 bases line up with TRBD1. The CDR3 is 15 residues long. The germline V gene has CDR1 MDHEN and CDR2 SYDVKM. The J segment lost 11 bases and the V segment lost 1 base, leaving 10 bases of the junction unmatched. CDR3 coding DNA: TGTGCCAGCAGTTTATTACGACAGGGGGCTGGGGAGCAGTACTTC. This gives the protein CASSLLRQGAGEQYF.

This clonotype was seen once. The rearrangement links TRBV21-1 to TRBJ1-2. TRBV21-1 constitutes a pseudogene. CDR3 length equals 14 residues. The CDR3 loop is CPSSKWAANYGYTF. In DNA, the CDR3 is TGTCCCAGCAGCAAGTGGGCAGCTAACTATGGCTACACCTTC.

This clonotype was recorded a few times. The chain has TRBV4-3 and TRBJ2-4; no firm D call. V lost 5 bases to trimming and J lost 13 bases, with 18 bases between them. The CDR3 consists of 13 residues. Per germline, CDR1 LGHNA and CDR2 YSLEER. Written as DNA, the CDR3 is TGCGCCAGCAGCATTGGACCCCTCGATGAGCAGTACTTC. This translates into CASSIGPLDEQYF.

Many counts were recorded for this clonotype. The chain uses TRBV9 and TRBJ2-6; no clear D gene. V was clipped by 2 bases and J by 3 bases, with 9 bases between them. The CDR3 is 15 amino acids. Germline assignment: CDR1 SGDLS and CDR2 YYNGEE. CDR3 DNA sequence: TGTGCCAGCAGCGTCATAATTGGTGGGGCCAACGTCCTGACTTTC. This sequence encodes CASSVIIGGANVLTF.

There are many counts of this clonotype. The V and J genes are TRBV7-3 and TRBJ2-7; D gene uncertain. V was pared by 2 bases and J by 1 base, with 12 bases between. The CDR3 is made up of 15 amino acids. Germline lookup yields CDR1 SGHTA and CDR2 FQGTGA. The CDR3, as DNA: TGTGCCAGCAGCTTAGGCCTAGGAAGTTCCTACGAGCAGTACTTC. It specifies CASSLGLGSSYEQYF.

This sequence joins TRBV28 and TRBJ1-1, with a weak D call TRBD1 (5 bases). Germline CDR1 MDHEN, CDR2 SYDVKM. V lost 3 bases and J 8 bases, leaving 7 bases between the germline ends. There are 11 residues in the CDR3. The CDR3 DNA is TGTGCCAGCAGTTTCAACAGGGAAGCTTTCTTT. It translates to CASSFNREAFF. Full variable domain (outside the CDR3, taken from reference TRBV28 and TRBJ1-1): DVKVTQSSRYLVKRTGEKVFLECVQDMDHENMFWYRQDPGLGLRLIYFSYDVKMKEKGDIPEGYSVSREKKERFSLILESASTNQTSMYLCASSFNREAFFGQGTRLTVV.

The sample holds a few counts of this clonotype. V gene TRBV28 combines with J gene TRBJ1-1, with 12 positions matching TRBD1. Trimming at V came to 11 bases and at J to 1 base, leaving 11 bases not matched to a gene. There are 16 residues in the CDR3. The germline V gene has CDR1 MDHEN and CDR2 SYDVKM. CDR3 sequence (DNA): TGTGCCGGCTCAAAGGGGACAGGGGGCGAGAACACTGAAGCTTTCTTT. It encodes CAGSKGTGGENTEAFF.

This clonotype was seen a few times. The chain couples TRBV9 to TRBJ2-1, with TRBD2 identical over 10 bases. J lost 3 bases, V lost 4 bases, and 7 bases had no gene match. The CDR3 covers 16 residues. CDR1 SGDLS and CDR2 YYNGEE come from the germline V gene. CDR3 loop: CASSPQRGGLYNEQFF. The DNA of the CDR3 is TGTGCCAGCAGCCCTCAGCGGGGGGGTCTCTACAATGAGCAGTTCTTC.

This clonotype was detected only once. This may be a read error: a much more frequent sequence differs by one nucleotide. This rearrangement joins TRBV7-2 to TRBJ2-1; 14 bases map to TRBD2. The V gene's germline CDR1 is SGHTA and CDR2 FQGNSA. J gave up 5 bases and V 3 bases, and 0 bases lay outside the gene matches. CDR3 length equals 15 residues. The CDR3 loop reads CASSLGLAGDNEQFF. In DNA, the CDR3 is TGTGCCAGCAGCTTGGGACTAGCGGGGGACAATGAGCAGTTCTTC.

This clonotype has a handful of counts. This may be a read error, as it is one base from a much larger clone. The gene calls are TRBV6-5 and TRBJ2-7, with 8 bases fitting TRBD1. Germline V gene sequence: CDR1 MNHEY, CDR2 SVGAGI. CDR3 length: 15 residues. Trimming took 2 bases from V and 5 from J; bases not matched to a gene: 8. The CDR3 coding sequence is TGTGCCAGCAGTTACCCTGGACAGGGTAGCAACGAGCAGTACTTC. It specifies CASSYPGQGSNEQYF.

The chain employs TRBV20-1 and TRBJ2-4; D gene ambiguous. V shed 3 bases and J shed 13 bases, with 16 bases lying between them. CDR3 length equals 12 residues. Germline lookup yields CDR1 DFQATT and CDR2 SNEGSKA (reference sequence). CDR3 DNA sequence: TGCAGTGCTAGGGACGGCTACAATGAGCAGTACTTC. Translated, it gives CSARDGYNEQYF.

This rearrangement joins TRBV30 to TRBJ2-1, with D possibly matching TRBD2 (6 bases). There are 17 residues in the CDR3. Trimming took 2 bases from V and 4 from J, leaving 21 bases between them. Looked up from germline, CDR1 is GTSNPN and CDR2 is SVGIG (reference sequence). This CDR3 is CAWSRLSGLLLYNEQFF. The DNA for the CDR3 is TGTGCCTGGAGTCGACTCTCGGGACTCTTACTTTACAATGAGCAGTTCTTC. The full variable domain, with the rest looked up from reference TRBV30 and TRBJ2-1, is SQTIHQWPATLVQPVGSPLSLECTVEGTSNPNLYWYRQAAGRGLQLLFYSVGIGQISSEVPQNLSASRPQDRQFILSSKKLLLSDSGFYLCAWSRLSGLLLYNEQFFGPGTRLTVL.

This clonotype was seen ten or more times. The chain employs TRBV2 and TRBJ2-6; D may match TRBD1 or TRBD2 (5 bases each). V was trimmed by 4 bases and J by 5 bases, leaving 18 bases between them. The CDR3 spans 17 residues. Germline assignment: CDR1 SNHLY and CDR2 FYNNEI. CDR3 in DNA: TGTGCCAGCAGTGTCGCTGTTTTGGGGGTTAGGGCCAACGTCCTGACTTTC. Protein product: CASSVAVLGVRANVLTF.

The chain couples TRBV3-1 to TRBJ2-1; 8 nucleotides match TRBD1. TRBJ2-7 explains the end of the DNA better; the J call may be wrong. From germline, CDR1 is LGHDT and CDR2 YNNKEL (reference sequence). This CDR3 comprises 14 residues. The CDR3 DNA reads TGTGCCAGCAGAAACAGGGGGTCTTACAATGAGCAGTACTTC. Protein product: CASRNRGSYNEQYF.

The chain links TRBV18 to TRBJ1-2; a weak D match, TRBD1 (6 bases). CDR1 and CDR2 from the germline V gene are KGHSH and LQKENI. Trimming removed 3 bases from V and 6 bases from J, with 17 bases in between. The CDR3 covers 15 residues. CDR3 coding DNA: TGTGCCAGCTCACCGGCCAGGGGAGTAGGGCATGGCTACACCTTC. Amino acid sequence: CASSPARGVGHGYTF.

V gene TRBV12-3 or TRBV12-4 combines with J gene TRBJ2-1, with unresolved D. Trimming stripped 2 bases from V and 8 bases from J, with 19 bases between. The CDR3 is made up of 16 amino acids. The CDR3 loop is CASSLSLSRVADEQFF. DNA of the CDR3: TGTGCCAGCAGTTTATCACTCTCAAGGGTTGCGGATGAGCAGTTCTTC.

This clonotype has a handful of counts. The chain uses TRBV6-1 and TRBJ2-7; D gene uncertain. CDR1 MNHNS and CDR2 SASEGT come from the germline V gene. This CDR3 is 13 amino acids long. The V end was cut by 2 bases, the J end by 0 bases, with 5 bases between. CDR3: CASSEWTSYEQYF. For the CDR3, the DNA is TGTGCCAGCAGTGAATGGACCTCCTACGAGCAGTACTTC.

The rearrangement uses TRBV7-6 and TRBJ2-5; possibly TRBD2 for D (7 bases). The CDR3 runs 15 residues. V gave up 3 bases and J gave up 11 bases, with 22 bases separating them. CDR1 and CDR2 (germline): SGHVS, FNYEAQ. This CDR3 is CASSLEGGGTYGQYF. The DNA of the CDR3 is TGTGCCAGCAGCTTGGAGGGGGGGGGGACCTACGGGCAGTACTTC.

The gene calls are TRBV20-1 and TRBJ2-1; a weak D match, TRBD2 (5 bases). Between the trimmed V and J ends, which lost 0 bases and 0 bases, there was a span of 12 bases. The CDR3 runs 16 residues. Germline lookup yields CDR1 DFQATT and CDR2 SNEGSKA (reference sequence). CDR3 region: CSARDGSAGSYNEQFF. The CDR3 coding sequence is TGCAGTGCTAGAGATGGTAGCGCTGGCTCCTACAATGAGCAGTTCTTC.

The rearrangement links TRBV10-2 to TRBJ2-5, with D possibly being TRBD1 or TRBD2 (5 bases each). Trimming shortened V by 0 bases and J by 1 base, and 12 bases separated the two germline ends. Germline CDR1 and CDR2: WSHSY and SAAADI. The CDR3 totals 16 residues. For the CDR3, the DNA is TGCGCCAGCAGTGAGTCGAGTCTTGGGGGCCAAGAGACCCAGTACTTC. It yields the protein CASSESSLGGQETQYF.

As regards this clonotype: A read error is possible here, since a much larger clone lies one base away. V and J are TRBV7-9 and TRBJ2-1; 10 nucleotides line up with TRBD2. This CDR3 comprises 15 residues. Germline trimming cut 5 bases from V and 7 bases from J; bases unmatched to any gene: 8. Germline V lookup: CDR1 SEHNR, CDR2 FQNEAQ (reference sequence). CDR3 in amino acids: CASSMTGLAPNEQFF. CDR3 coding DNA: TGTGCCAGCAGCATGACGGGACTAGCGCCGAATGAGCAGTTCTTC.